This T cell receptor (beta chain) comes out of a study of glioma-infiltrating T cells. General observations from the study: Non-neoplastic patients had below-expected tissue-blood divergence, while all gliomas exceeded expectation. CDR3 overlap between tissue and blood was very small.

This CDR3 has 13 amino acids. CDR1 and CDR2 (germline): DFQATT, SNEGSKA (reference sequence). Using RNA template, CDR3s of TCR alpha and beta were amplified with iRepertoire arm-PCR. One-step reverse transcription and amplification started from approximately 100-400 ng of tissue mRNA or PBMC total RNA. Via MiXCR, TCRdb re-called the multiplex PCR reads, giving one row per CDR3 protein. The data contain more than 20,000 distinct CDR3 sequences, roughly 25% of them singletons. For this clonotype: The antigen remains undetermined. This may come from a read error, since a much larger clone is one base off.

V is TRBV20-1 and J is TRBJ2-7; D not resolved. Judging by the DNA end, TRBJ1-2 fits better; the J call may be wrong. The origin of this receptor is a human donor with low-grade glioma or glioblastoma, undergoing nonglioma brain surgery, or in good health (not recorded which). Sequencing was done on a sample of glioma tissue, nonneoplastic brain tissue, or PBMCs (not recorded which). In DNA form, the CDR3 reads TGCAGTGCTAGTACCTTCGAGGGCGAGGGCTACACCTTC. Translating it yields CSASTFEGEGYTF.